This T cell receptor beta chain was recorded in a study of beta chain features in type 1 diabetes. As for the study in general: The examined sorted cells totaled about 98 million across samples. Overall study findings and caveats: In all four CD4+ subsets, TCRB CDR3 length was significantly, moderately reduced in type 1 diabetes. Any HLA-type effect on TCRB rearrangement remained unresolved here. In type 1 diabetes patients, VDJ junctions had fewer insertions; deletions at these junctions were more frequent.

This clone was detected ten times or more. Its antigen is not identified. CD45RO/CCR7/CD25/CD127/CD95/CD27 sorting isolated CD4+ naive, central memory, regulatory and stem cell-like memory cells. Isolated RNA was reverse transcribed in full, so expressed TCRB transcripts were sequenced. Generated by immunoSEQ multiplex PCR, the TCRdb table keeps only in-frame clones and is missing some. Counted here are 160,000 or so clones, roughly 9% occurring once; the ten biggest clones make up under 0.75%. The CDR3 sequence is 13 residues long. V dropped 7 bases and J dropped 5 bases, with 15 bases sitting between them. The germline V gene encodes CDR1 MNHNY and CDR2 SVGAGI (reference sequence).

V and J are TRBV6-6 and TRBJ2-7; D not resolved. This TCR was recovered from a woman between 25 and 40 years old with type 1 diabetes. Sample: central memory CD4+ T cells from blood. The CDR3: CASMKESGDEQYF. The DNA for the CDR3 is TGTGCCAGCATGAAGGAGTCTGGCGACGAGCAGTACTTC.